This TCR beta chain derives from a study of shared clonotypes between healthy human individuals. Germline assignment: CDR1 SGHTA and CDR2 FQGTGA. The CDR3 is 16 amino acids. The V gene lost 2 bases and the J gene lost 5 bases, with 16 bases spanning the gap. Some clones are missing from TCRdb's copy, which holds only in-frame ones; the method was immunoSEQ multiplex PCR. This sample has about 1,900,000 clones; less than 95% occur once, and the top ten carry more than 0.9%. Terminally differentiated effector memory CD45RA+ cells were excluded by CCR7 positive selection of CD45RO-negative cells. This TCR was sampled from a man aged 18 to 30 in good health. This sequence joins TRBV7-3 and TRBJ2-1; TRBD2 might be the D (7 bases). The sequenced sample consisted of naive CD8+ T cells sorted from blood. The CDR3 here is CASSLHPGGRDNEQFF. DNA of the CDR3: TGTGCCAGCAGCTTACATCCGGGGGGCCGTGACAATGAGCAGTTCTTC.